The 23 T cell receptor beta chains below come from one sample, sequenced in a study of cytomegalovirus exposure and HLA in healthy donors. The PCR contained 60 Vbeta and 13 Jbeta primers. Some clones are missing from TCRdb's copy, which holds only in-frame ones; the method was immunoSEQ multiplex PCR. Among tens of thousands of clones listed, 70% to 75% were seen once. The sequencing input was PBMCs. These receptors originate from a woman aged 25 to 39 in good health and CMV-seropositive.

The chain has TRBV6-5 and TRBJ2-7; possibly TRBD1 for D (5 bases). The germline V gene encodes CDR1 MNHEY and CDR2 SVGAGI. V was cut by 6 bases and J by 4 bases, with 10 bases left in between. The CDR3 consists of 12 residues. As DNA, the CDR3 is TGTGCCAGCAGCCCAAACAGGTACGAGCAGTACTTC. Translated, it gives CASSPNRYEQYF.

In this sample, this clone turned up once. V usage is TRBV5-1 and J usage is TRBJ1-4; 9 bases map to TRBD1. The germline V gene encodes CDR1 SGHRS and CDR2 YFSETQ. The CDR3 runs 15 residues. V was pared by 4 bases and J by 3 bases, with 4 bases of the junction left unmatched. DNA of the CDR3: TGCGCCAGCAGCCTAGGGACAGGGTCTAATGAAAAACTGTTTTTT. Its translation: CASSLGTGSNEKLFF. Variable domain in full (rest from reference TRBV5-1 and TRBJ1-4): KAGVTQTPRYLIKTRGQQVTLSCSPISGHRSVSWYQQTPGQGLQFLFEYFSETQRNKGNFPGRFSGRQFSNSRSEMNVSTLELGDSALYLCASSLGTGSNEKLFFGSGTQLSVL.

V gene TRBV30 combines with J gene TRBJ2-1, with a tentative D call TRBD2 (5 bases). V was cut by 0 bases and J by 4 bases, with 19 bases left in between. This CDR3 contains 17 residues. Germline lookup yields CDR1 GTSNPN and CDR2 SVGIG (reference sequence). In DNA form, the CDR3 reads TGTGCCTGGAGTGTTTATGCTAGCCGGTTAGGATACAATGAGCAGTTCTTC. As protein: CAWSVYASRLGYNEQFF.

CDR3 region: CASSLQGGRAQTQYF. The CDR3 nucleotides are TGTGCCAGTAGTCTCCAAGGCGGGAGGGCTCAGACCCAGTACTTC. This chain connects TRBV19 to TRBJ2-5, with 9 bases lining up with TRBD2. Trimming at V came to 5 bases and at J to 6 bases, leaving 10 bases not matched to a gene. This CDR3 comprises 15 residues. Germline CDR1 LNHDA, CDR2 SQIVND (reference sequence).

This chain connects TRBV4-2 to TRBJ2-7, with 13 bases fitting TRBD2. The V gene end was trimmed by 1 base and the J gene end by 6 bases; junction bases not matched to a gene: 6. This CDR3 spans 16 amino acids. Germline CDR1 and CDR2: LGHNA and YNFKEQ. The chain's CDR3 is CASSQVGLAGESEQYF. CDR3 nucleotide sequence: TGTGCCAGCAGCCAAGTCGGACTAGCGGGGGAGAGCGAGCAGTACTTC.

The CDR3 spells CASSFRLATYEQYF. The CDR3 DNA reads as TGCGCCAGCAGCTTCCGACTAGCGACCTACGAGCAGTACTTC. This chain connects TRBV5-1 to TRBJ2-7; 8 positions agree with TRBD2. Germline V gene sequence: CDR1 SGHRS, CDR2 YFSETQ. J lost 2 bases, V lost 2 bases, and 3 bases had no gene match. CDR3 length: 14 residues. Variable domain in full (rest from reference TRBV5-1 and TRBJ2-7): KAGVTQTPRYLIKTRGQQVTLSCSPISGHRSVSWYQQTPGQGLQFLFEYFSETQRNKGNFPGRFSGRQFSNSRSEMNVSTLELGDSALYLCASSFRLATYEQYFGPGTRLTVT.

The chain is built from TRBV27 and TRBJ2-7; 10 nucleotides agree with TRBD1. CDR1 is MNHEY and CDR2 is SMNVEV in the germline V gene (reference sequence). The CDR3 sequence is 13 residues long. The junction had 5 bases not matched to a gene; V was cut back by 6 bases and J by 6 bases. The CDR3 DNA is TGTGCCAGCAGGTCCGGGACAGGGGTCGAGCAGTACTTC. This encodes CASRSGTGVEQYF.

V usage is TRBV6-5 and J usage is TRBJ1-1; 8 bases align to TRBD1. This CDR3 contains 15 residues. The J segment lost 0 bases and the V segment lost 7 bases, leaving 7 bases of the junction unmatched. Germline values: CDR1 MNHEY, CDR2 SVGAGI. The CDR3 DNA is TGTGCCAGCACCTCCGACAGGGGATTGAACACTGAAGCTTTCTTT. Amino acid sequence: CASTSDRGLNTEAFF.

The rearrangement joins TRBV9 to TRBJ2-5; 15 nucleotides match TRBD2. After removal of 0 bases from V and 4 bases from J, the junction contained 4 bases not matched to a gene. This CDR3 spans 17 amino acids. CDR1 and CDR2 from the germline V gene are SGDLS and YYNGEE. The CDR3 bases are TGTGCCAGCAGCGTAGGGACTAGCGGGAGGGCCCGAGAGACCCAGTACTTC. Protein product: CASSVGTSGRARETQYF.

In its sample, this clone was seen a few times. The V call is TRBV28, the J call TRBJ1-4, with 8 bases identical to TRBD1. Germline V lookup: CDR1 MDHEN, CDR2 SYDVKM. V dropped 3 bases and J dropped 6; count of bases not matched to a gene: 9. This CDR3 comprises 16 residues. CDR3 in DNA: TGTGCCAGCAGTTTCCCCGGGCCAGGGGGCGATGAAAAACTGTTTTTT. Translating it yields CASSFPGPGGDEKLFF.

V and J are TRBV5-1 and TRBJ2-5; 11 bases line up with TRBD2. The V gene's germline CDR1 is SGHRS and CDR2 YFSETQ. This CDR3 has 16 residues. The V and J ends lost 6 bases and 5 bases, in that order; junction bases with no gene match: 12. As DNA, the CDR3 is TGCGCCAGCACCCAGGGGACTAGCGGAGTTGGGGAGACCCAGTACTTC. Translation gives CASTQGTSGVGETQYF.

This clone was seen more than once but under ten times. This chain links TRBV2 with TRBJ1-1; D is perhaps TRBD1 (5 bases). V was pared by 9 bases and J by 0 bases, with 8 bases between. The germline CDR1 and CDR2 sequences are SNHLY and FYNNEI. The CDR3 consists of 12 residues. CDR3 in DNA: TGTGCCAGACAGGCCTTGAACACTGAAGCTTTCTTT. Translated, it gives CARQALNTEAFF.

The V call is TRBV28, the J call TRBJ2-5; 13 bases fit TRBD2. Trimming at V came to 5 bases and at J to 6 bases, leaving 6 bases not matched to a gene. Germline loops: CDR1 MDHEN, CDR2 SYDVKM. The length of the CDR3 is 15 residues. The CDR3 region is CASSRTSGSGKTQYF. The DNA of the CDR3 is TGTGCCAGCAGTAGGACTAGCGGGAGTGGGAAGACCCAGTACTTC.

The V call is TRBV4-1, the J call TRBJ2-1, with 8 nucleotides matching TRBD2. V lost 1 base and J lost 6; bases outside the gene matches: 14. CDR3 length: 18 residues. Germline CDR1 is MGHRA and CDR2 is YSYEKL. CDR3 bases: TGCGCCAGCAGCCAAGTTCCCTTGGGGAGCGGGAGCTCCAATGAGCAGTTCTTC. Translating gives CASSQVPLGSGSSNEQFF.

The CDR3 region is CASGLSTDTQYF. The CDR3 DNA reads TGTGCCAGCGGACTTAGCACAGATACGCAGTATTTT. V usage is TRBV25-1 and J usage is TRBJ2-3, with a possible D match to TRBD2 (5 bases). Germline CDR1 MGHDK, CDR2 SYGVNS. V was trimmed by 8 bases and J by 0 bases, leaving 6 bases between them. The CDR3 sequence is 12 residues long. Using reference TRBV25-1 and TRBJ2-3 for the parts outside the CDR3, the full variable domain is EADIYQTPRYLVIGTGKKITLECSQTMGHDKMYWYQQDPGMELHLIHYSYGVNSTEKGDLSSESTVSRIRTEHFPLTLESARPSHTSQYLCASGLSTDTQYFGPGTRLTVL.

CDR3 residues: CATMGLQGTEAFF. Written as DNA, the CDR3 is TGTGCCACCATGGGATTACAGGGGACTGAAGCTTTCTTT. V gene TRBV27 combines with J gene TRBJ1-1, with 7 positions matching TRBD1. This CDR3 comprises 13 residues. Per the germline V gene, CDR1 is MNHEY and CDR2 is SMNVEV (reference sequence). The ends lost 10 bases at V and 5 bases at J; junction bases unmatched: 10.

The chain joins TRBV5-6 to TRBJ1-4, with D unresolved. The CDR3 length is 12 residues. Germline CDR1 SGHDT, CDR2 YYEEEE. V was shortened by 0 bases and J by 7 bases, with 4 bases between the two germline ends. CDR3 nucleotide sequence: TGTGCCAGCAGCTTGGACACTGAAAAACTGTTTTTT. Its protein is CASSLDTEKLFF.

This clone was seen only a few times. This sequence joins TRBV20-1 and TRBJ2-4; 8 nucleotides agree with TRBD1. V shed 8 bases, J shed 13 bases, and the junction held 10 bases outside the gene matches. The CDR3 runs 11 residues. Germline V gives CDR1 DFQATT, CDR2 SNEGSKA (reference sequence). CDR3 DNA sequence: TGCAGTTCGCACTCCCGGACAGGGCAGTACTTC. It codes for CSSHSRTGQYF.

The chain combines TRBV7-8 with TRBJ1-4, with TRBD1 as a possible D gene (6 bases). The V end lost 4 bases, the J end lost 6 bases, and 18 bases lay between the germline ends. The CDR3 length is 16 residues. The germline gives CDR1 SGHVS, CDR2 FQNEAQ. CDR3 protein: CASSSWGRGVDEKLFF. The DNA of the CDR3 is TGTGCCAGCAGCTCGTGGGGCAGGGGAGTTGATGAAAAACTGTTTTTT.

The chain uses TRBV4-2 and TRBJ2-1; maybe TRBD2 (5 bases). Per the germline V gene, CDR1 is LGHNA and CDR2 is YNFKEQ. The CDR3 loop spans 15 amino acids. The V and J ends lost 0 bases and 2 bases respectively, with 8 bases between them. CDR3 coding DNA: TGTGCCAGCAGCCAAGAGTCGGGAACCTACAATGAGCAGTTCTTC. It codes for CASSQESGTYNEQFF.

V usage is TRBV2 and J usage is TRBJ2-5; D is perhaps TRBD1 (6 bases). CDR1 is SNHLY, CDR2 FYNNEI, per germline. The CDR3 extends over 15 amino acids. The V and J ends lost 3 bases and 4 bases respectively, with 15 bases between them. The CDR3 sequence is CASSDWAGERETQYF. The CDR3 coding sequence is TGTGCCAGCAGTGACTGGGCAGGGGAACGAGAGACCCAGTACTTC.

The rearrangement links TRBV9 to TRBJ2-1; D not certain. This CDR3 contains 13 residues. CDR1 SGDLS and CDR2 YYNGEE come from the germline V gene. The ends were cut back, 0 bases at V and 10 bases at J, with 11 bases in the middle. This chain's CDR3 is CASSVATSDEQFF. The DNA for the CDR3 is TGTGCCAGCAGCGTAGCTACCAGCGACGAGCAGTTCTTC.

DNA for the CDR3: TGCGCCAGCAGCCAACTCTCTAGCGGGAGATCCGATGAGCAGTTCTTC. Protein sequence: CASSQLSSGRSDEQFF. This chain links TRBV4-3 with TRBJ2-1; 10 bases align to TRBD2. The CDR3 length is 16 residues. Trimming at V came to 2 bases and at J to 8 bases, leaving 9 bases not matched to a gene. Germline V gene lookup returns CDR1 LGHNA and CDR2 YSLEER.